The TCR beta chain under discussion was sequenced for a study of low-dose radiotherapy and immunotherapy resistance in tumors. On the study more broadly: On an every-two-weeks schedule, patients received intravenous nivolumab 240 mg, along with ipilimumab 1 mg/kg every six weeks. With cycle 1 day 1 as the start, patients took oral aspirin 300 mg daily for four cycles.

TCRs were amplified for approximately 21 PCR cycles with a constant-region primer and V-primer adapter. TCRdb reanalysed the reads using MiXCR and keeps one entry per CDR3 protein. The profile shows under 60,000 distinct CDR3 sequences, about an eighth of them singletons. CDR3 size: 13 residues. Trimming left V 4 bases short and J 6 bases short, with 14 bases between. The germline V gene has CDR1 SGHRS and CDR2 YFSETQ. This clonotype has at least ten counts. Sample time point: before trial treatment. Ipilimumab, nivolumab, aspirin, low-dose cyclophosphamide and low-dose radiotherapy were administered to donors.

The source was PBMCs, collected before treatment. The chain carries TRBV5-1 and TRBJ2-7, with a tentative D call TRBD1 (6 bases). This TCR was sampled from a female donor with ovarian cancer. For the CDR3, the DNA is TGCGCCAGCAGCACCACAGGGATGACCGAGCAGTACTTC. Translation gives CASSTTGMTEQYF.